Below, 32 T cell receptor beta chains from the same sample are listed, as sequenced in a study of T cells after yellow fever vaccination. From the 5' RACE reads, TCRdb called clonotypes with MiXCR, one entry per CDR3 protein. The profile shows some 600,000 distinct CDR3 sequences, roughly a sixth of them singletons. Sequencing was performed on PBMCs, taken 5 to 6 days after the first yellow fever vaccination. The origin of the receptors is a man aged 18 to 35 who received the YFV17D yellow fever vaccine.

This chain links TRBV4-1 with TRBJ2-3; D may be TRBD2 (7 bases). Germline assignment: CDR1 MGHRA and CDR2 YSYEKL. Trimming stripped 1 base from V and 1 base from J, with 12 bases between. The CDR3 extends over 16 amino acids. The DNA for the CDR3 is TGCGCCAGCAGCCAAGTGCGGGGGCTGGGCACAGATACGCAGTATTTT. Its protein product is CASSQVRGLGTDTQYF.

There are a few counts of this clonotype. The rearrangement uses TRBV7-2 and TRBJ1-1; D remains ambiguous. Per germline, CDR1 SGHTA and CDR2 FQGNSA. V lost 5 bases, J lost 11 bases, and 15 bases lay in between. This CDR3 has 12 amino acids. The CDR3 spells CASSPPSPTAFF. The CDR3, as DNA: TGTGCCAGCAGCCCGCCCTCTCCGACTGCTTTCTTT.

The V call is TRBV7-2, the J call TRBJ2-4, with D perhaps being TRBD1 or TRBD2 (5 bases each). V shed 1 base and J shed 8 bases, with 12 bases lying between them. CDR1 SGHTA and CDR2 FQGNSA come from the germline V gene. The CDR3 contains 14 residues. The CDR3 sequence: CASSLVGESDIQYF. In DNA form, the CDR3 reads TGTGCCAGCAGCTTAGTAGGGGAGTCGGACATTCAGTACTTC.

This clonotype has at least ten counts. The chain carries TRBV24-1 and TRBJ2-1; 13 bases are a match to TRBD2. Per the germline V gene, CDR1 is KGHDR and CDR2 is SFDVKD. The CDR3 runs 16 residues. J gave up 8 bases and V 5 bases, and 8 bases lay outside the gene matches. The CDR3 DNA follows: TGTGCCACCAGTGCTACTAGCGGGGGGGCCTATTATGAGCAGTTCTTC. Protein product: CATSATSGGAYYEQFF.

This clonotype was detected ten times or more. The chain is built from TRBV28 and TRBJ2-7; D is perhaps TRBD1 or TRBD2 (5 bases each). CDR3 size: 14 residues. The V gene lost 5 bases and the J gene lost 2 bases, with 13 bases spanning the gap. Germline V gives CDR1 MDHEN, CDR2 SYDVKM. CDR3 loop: CASSLPGTPYEQYF. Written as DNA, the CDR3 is TGTGCCAGCAGTCTCCCCGGGACCCCCTACGAGCAGTACTTC.

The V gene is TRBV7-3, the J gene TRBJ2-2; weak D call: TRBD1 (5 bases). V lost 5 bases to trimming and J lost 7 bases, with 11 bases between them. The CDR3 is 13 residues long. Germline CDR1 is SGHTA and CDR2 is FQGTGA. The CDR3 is CASSGQGVGELFF. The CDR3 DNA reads TGTGCCAGCAGCGGCCAGGGTGTCGGGGAGCTGTTTTTT.

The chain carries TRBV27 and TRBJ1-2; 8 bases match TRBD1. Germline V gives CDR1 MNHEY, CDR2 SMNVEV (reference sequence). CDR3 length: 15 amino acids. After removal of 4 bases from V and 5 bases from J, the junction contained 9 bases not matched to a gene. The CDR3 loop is CASSSRTGNLYGYTF. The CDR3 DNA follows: TGTGCCAGCAGTTCCCGGACAGGGAACCTTTATGGCTACACCTTC.

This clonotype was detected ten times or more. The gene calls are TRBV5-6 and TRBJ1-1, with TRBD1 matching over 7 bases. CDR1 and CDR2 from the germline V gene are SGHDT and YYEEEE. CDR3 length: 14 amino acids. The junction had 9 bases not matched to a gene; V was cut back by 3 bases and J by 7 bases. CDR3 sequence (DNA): TGTGCCAGCAGCTCGCTAACAGGGGAGATTGAAGCTTTCTTT. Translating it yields CASSSLTGEIEAFF.

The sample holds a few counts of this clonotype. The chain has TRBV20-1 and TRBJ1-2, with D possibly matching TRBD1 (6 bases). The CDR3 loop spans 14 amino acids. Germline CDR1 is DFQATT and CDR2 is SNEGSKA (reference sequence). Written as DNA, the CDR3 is TGCATACTCTTAGATCCCGAAGAAAGGGGGGGCTACACCTTC. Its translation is CILLDPEERGGYTF.

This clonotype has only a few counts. The CDR3 DNA is TGCGCCAGCAGCCAAGAAGCGGGACGCTCCTACGAGCAGTACTTC. This codes for CASSQEAGRSYEQYF. The chain is built from TRBV4-3 and TRBJ2-7; 7 bases match TRBD2. V shed 0 bases, J shed 0 bases, and the junction held 2 bases outside the gene matches. This CDR3 is 15 amino acids long. The germline CDR1 and CDR2 sequences are LGHNA and YSLEER.

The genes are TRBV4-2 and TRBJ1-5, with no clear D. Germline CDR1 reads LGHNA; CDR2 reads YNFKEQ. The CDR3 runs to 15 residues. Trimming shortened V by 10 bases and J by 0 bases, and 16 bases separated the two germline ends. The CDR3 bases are TGTGCCATCGGCCCTGGGGTTTATAGCAATCAGCCCCAGCATTTT. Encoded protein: CAIGPGVYSNQPQHF.

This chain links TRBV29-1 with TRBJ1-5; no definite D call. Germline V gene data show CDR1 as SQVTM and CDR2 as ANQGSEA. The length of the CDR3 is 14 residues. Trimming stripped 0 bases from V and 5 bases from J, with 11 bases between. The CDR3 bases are TGCAGCGTTGAAGAAAGACGGGAGTATCAGCCCCAGCATTTT. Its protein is CSVEERREYQPQHF.

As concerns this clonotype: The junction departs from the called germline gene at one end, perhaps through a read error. The CDR3 region has the DNA TGTGCCAGCAGCCAAGATTGGGAAGGGAACAGTGAAGCTTTCTTT. Translated: CASSQDWEGNSEAFF. The genes are TRBV4-2 and TRBJ1-1; D remains ambiguous. Germline V gene sequence: CDR1 LGHNA, CDR2 YNFKEQ. This CDR3 spans 15 amino acids.

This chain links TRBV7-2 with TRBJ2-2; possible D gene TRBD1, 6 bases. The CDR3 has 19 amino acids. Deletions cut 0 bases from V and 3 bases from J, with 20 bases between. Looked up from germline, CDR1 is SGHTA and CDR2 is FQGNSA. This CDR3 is CASSLASTFWDKYTGELFF. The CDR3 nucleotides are TGTGCCAGCAGCTTAGCGAGCACCTTCTGGGACAAGTACACCGGGGAGCTGTTTTTT.

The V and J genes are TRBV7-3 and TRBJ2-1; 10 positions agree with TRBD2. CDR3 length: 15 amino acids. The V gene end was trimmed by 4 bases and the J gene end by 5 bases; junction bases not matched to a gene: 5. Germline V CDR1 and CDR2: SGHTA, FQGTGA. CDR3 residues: CASSSAGGPNNEQFF. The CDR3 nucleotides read TGTGCCAGCAGCTCAGCGGGGGGGCCAAACAATGAGCAGTTCTTC.

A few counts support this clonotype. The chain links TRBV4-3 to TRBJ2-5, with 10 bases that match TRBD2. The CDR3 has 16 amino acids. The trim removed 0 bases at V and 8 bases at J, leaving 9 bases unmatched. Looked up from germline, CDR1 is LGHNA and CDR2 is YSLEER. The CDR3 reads CASSQDVSGGPTTQYF. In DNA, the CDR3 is TGCGCCAGCAGCCAAGATGTTAGCGGGGGGCCCACCACCCAGTACTTC.

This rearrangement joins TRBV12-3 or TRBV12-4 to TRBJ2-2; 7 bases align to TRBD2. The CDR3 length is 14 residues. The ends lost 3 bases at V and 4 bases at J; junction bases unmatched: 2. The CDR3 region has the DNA TGTGCCAGCAGTTTCGTAGCGGGCACCGGGGAGCTGTTTTTT. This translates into CASSFVAGTGELFF.

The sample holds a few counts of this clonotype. CDR3 DNA sequence: TGCGCCAGCAGCGGAAATTTGAACACCGGGGAGCTGTTTTTT. It encodes CASSGNLNTGELFF. This chain joins TRBV5-1 and TRBJ2-2; D is ambiguous. Trimming cost V 4 bases and J 1 base, with 8 bases left between them. Germline CDR1 reads SGHRS; CDR2 reads YFSETQ. CDR3 length equals 14 residues.

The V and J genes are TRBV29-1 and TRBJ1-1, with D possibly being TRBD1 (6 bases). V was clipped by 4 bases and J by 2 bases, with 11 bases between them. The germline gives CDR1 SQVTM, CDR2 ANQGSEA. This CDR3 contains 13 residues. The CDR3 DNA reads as TGCAGCGTTGCTCTACAGGGAAACACTGAAGCTTTCTTT. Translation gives CSVALQGNTEAFF. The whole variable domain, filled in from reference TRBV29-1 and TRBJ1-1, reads SAVISQKPSRDICQRGTSLTIQCQVDSQVTMMFWYRQQPGQSLTLIATANQGSEATYESGFVIDKFPISRPNLTFSTLTVSNMSPEDSSIYLCSVALQGNTEAFFGQGTRLTVV.

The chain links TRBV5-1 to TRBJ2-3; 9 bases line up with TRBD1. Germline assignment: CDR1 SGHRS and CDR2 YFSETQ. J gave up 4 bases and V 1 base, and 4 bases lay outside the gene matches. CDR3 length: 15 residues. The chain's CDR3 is CASSLRTGVPDTQYF. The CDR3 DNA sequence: TGCGCCAGCAGCTTGAGGACAGGGGTCCCAGATACGCAGTATTTT.

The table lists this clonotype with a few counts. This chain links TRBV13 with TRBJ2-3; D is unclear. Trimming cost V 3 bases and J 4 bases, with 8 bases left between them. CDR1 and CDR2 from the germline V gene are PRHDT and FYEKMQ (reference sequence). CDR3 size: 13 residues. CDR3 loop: CASSFRVADTQYF. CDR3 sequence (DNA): TGTGCCAGCAGCTTTAGGGTTGCAGATACGCAGTATTTT. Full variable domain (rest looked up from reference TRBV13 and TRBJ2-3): AAGVIQSPRHLIKEKRETATLKCYPIPRHDTVYWYQQGPGQDPQFLISFYEKMQSDKGSIPDRFSAQQFSDYHSELNMSSLELGDSALYFCASSFRVADTQYFGPGTRLTVL.

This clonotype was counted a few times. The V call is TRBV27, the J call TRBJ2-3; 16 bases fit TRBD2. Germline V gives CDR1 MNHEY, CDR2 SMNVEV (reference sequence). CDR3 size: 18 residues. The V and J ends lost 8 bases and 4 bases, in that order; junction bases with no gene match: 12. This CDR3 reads CASGMGLAGGGSSDTQYF. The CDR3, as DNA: TGTGCCAGCGGAATGGGACTAGCGGGGGGGGGGAGCTCAGATACGCAGTATTTT.

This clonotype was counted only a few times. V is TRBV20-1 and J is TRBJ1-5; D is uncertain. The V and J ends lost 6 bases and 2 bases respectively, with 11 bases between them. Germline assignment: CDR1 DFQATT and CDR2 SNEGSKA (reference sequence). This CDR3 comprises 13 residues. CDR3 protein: CSAPLQGNQPQHF. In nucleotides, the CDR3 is TGCAGTGCCCCTCTGCAGGGCAATCAGCCCCAGCATTTT.

The CDR3 DNA is TGTGCCAGCAGCCAAGAAGCGCAGGTCATGAACACTGAAGCTTTCTTT. Translated, it gives CASSQEAQVMNTEAFF. The genes are TRBV4-2 and TRBJ1-1, with D unresolved. Between the trimmed V and J ends, which lost 0 bases and 0 bases, there was a span of 11 bases. The CDR3 has 16 amino acids. CDR1 and CDR2 from the germline V gene are LGHNA and YNFKEQ.

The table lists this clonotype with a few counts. CDR3 in DNA: TGTGCCAGCAGTGAACCAGAGACAGGGGGCACCTATGGCTACACCTTC. It yields the protein CASSEPETGGTYGYTF. J is TRBJ1-2 and V is TRBV25-1, with 10 nucleotides matching TRBD1. V dropped 2 bases and J dropped 4; count of bases not matched to a gene: 7. Germline lookup yields CDR1 MGHDK and CDR2 SYGVNS. The CDR3 runs 16 residues.

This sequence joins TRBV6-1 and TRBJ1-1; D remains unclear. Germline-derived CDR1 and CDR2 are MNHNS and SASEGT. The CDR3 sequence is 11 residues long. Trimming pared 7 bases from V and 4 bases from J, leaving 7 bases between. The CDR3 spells CASTRATEAFF. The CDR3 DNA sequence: TGTGCCAGCACCCGGGCCACTGAAGCTTTCTTT.

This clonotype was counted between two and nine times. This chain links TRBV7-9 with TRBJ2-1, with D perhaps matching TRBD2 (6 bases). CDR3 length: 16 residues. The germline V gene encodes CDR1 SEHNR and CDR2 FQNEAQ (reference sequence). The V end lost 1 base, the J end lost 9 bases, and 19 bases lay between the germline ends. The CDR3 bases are TGTGCCAGCAGCTTAGTCCAGGGACTGTCGGGGGTTGAGCAGTTCTTC. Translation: CASSLVQGLSGVEQFF.

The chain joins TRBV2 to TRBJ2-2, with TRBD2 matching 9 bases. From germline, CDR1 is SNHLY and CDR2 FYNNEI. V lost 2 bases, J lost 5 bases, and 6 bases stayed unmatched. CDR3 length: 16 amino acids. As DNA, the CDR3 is TGTGCCAGCAGTGAATATCCGCGGGGGGGGACCGGGGAGCTGTTTTTT. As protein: CASSEYPRGGTGELFF.

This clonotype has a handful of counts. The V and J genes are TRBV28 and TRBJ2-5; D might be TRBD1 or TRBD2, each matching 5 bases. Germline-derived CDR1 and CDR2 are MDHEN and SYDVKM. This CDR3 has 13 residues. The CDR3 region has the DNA TGTGCTTCTAGTTGGGACGGTGAAGAGACCCAGTACTTC. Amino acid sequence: CASSWDGEETQYF.

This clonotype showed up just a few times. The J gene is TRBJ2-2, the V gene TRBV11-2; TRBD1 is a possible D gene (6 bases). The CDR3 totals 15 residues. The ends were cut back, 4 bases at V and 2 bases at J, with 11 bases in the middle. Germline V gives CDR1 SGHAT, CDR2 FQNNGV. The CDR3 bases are TGTGCCAGCAGCTGGGGACAAATAAACACCGGGGAGCTGTTTTTT. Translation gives CASSWGQINTGELFF.

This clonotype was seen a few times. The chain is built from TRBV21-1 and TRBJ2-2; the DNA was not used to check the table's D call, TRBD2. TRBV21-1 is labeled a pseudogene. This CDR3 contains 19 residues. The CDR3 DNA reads TGTGCCAGCAGCCCTTCGGCAGCGGGGGTCCGAGGGAACACCGGGGAGCTGTTTTTT. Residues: CASSPSAAGVRGNTGELFF.

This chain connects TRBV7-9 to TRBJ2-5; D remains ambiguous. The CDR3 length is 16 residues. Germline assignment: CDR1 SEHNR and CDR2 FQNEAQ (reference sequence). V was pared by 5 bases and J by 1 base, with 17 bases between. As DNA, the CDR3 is TGTGCCAGCAGCCTTACCCGGCCTCAGATCCAAGAGACCCAGTACTTC. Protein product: CASSLTRPQIQETQYF.